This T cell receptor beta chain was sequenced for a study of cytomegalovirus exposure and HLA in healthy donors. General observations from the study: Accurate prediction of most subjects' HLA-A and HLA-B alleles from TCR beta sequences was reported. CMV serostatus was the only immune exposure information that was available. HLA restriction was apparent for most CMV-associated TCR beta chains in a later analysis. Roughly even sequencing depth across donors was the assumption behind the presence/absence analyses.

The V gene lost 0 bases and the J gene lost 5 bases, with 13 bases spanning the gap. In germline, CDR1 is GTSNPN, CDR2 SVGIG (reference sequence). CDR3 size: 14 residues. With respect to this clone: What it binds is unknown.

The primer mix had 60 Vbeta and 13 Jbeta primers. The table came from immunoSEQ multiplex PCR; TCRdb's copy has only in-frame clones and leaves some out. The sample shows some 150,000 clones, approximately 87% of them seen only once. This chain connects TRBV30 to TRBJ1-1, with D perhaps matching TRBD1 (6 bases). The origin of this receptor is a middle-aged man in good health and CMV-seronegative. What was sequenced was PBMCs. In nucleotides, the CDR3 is TGTGCCTGGAGTGTAGAAGGGGGACGGACTGAAGCTTTCTTT. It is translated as CAWSVEGGRTEAFF. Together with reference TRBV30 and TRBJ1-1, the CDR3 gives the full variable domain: SQTIHQWPATLVQPVGSPLSLECTVEGTSNPNLYWYRQAAGRGLQLLFYSVGIGQISSEVPQNLSASRPQDRQFILSSKKLLLSDSGFYLCAWSVEGGRTEAFFGQGTRLTVV.